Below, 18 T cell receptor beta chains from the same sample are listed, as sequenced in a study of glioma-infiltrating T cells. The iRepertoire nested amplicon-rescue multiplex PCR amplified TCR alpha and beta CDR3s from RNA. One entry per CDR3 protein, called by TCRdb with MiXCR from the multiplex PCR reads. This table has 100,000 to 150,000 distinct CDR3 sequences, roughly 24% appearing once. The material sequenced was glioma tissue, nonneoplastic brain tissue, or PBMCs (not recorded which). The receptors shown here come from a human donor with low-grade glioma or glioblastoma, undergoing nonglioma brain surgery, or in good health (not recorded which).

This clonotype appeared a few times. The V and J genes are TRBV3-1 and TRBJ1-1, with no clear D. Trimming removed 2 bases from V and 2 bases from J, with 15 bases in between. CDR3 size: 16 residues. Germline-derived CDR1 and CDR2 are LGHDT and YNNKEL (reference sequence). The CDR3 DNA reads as TGTGCCAGCAGCCAATCCGCGGTGCGGAGAAACACTGAAGCTTTCTTT. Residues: CASSQSAVRRNTEAFF.

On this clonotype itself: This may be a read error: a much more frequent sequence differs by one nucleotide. CDR3 protein: CASSQPWPGREGTQYF. The DNA for the CDR3 is TGCGCCAGCAGCCAACCATGGCCGGGTCGAGAAGGGACCCAGTACTTC. V and J are TRBV4-1 and TRBJ2-5, with no clear D. Trimming took off 2 bases at V and 7 bases at J, with 20 bases between the two ends. Looked up from germline, CDR1 is MGHRA and CDR2 is YSYEKL. The CDR3 consists of 16 residues.

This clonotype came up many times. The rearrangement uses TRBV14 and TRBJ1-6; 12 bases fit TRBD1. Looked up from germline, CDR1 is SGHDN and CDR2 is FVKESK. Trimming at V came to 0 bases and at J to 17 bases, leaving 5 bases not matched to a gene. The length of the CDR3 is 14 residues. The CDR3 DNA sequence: TGTGCCAGCAGCCAAGATTGGGACAGGGGGCCCGTCCACTTT. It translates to CASSQDWDRGPVHF.

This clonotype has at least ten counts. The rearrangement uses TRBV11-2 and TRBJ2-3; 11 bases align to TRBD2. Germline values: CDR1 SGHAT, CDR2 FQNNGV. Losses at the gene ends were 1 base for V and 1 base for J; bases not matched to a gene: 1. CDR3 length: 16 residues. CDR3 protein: CASSLGTSGRTDTQYF. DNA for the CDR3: TGTGCCAGCAGCTTAGGGACTAGCGGGCGCACAGATACGCAGTATTTT.

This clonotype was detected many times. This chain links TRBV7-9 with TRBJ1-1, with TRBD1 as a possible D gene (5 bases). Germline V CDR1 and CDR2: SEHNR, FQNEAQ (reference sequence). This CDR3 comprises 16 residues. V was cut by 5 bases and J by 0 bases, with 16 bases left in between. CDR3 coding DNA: TGTGCCAGCAGCCGGGACGCCGCCTCCATGAACACTGAAGCTTTCTTT. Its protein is CASSRDAASMNTEAFF. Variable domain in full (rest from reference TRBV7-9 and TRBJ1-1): DTGVSQNPRHKITKRGQNVTFRCDPISEHNRLYWYRQTLGQGPEFLTYFQNEAQLEKSRLLSDRFSAERPKGSFSTLEIQRTEQGDSAMYLCASSRDAASMNTEAFFGQGTRLTVV.

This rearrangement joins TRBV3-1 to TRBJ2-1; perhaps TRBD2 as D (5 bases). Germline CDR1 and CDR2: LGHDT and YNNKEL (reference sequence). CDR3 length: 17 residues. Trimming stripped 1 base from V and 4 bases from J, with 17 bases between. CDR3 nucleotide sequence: TGTGCCAGCAGCCAAGGGCTGTTCTCGAGGAGGTACAATGAGCAGTTCTTC. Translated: CASSQGLFSRRYNEQFF.

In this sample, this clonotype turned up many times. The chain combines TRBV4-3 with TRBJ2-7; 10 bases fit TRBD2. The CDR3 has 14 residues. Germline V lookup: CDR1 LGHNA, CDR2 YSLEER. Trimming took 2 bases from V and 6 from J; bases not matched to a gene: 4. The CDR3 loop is CASSQLAGEFEQYF. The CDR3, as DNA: TGCGCCAGCAGCCAACTAGCGGGAGAGTTCGAGCAGTACTTC.

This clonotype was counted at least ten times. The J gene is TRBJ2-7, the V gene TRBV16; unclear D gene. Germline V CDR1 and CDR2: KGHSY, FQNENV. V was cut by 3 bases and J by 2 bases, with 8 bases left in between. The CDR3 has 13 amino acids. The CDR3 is CASSQWSAYEQYF. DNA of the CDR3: TGTGCCAGCAGCCAGTGGAGTGCCTACGAGCAGTACTTC.

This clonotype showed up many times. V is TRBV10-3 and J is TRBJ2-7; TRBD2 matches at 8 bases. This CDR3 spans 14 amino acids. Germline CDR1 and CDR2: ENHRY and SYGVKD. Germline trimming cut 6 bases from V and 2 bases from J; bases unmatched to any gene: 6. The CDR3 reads CAIRDTGGAYEQYF. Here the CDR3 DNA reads TGTGCCATCAGGGATACGGGGGGGGCCTACGAGCAGTACTTC.

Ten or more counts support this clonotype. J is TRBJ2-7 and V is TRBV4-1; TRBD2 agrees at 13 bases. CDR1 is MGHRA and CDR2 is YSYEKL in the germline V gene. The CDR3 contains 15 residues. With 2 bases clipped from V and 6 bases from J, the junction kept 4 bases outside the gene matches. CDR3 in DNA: TGCGCCAGCAGCCAACGGACTAGCGGGAGTTTCGAGCAGTACTTC. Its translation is CASSQRTSGSFEQYF.

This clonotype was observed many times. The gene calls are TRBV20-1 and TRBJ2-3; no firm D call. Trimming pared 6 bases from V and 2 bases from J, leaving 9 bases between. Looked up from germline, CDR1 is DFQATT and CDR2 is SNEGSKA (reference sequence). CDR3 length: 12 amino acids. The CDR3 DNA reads TGCAGTGCAAGACAAACCACAGATACGCAGTATTTT. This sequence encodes CSARQTTDTQYF.

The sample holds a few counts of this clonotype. CDR3 sequence: CASSQEGRGSYNEQFF. The CDR3 DNA reads as TGCGCCAGCAGCCAAGAGGGTAGGGGCTCCTACAATGAGCAGTTCTTC. This sequence joins TRBV4-3 and TRBJ2-1; possibly TRBD1 for D (5 bases). The germline CDR1 and CDR2 sequences are LGHNA and YSLEER. CDR3 length: 16 residues. Trimming left V 0 bases short and J 0 bases short, with 9 bases between.

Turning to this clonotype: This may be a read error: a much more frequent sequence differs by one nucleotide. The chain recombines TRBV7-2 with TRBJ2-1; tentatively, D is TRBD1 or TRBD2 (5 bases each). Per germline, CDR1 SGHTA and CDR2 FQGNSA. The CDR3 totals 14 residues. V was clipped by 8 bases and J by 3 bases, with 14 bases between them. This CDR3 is CASGQGANYNEQFF. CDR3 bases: TGTGCCAGCGGGCAGGGAGCTAACTACAATGAGCAGTTCTTC.

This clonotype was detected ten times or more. CDR3 region: CASSYPRGRTNTEAFF. CDR3 bases: TGTGCCAGCAGTTACCCTCGGGGCAGGACGAACACTGAAGCTTTCTTT. V usage is TRBV6-6 and J usage is TRBJ1-1, with D possibly matching TRBD1 (5 bases). The CDR3 covers 16 residues. V was cut by 2 bases and J by 1 base, with 14 bases left in between. CDR1 is MNHNY and CDR2 is SVGAGI in the germline V gene (reference sequence).

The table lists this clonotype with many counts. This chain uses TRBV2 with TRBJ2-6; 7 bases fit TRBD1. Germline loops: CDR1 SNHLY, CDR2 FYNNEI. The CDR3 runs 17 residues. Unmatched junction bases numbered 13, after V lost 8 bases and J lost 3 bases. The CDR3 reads CASPTTGSAIGANVLTF. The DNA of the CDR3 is TGTGCCAGCCCGACGACAGGGTCCGCTATTGGGGCCAACGTCCTGACTTTC.

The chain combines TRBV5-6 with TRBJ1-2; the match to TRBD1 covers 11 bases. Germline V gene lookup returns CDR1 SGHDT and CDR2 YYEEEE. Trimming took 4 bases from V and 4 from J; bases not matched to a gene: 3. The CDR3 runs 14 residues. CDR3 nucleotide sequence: TGTGCCAGCAGCGCAGGACAGGGGGCCTATGGCTACACCTTC. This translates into CASSAGQGAYGYTF. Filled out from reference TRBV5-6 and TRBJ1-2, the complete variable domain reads DAGVTQSPTHLIKTRGQQVTLRCSPKSGHDTVSWYQQALGQGPQFIFQYYEEEERQRGNFPDRFSGHQFPNYSSELNVNALLLGDSALYLCASSAGQGAYGYTFGSGTRLTVV.

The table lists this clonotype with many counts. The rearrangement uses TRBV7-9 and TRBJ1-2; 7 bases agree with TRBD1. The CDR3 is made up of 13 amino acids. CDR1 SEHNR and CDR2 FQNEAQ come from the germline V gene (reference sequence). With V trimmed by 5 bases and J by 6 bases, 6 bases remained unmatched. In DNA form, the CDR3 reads TGTGCCAGCAGCCCATCGACAGGGAATGGCTACACCTTC. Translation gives CASSPSTGNGYTF.

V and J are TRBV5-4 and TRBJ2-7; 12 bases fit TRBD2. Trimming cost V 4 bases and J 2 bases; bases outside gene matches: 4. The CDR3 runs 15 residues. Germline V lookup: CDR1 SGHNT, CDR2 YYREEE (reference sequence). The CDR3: CASSRTSGATYEQYF. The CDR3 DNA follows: TGTGCCAGCAGCCGGACTAGCGGGGCTACCTACGAGCAGTACTTC.